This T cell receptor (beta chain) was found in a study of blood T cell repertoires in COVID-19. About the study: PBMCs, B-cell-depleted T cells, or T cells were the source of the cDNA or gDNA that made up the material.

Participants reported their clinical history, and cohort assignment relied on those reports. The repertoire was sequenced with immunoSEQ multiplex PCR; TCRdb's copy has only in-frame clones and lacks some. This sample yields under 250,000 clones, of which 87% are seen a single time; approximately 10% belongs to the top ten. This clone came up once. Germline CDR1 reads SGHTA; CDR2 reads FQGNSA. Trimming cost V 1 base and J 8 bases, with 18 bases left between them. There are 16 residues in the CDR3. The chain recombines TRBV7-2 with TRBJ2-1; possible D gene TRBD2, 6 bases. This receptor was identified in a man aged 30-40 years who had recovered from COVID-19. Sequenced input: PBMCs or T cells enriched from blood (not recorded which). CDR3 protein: CASSLGAGLGQYEQFF. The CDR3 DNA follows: TGTGCCAGCAGCTTAGGGGCGGGGCTGGGGCAGTATGAGCAGTTCTTC. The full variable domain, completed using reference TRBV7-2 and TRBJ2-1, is GAGVSQSPSNKVTEKGKDVELRCDPISGHTALYWYRQSLGQGLEFLIYFQGNSAPDKSGLPSDRFSAERTGGSVSTLTIQRTQQEDSAVYLCASSLGAGLGQYEQFFGPGTRLTVL.